The T cell receptor beta chain under discussion was sequenced for a study of T cells expressing NK-cell markers. Study at large: Each TCR beta repertoire originated in sorted T cells that were CD3+CD56+NKG2C+, CD3+CD56+NKG2C- or CD3+CD56-NKG2C+. Whole-study findings and limits: These clonotypes additionally ranked first within the CD3+CD56-NKG2C+ fraction of four donors.

The CDR3 length is 17 residues. Germline V gene sequence: CDR1 DFQATT, CDR2 SNEGSKA (reference sequence). Note on this clonotype: Its specificity is not known.

Synthesis of TCR beta cDNA relied on 5'RACE template switching carrying UMIs. TCRdb re-called the 5' RACE reads; every CDR3 protein appears as one record, without DNA. The sample holds a few hundred thousand distinct CDR3 sequences. The sequenced sample consisted of blood T cells: a sorted CD56 or NKG2C T cell subset, CD4+ or CD8+ T cells, or bulk PBMC T cells (not recorded which). This TCR was sampled from a man between 18 and 29 years old in good health. The chain links TRBV20-1 to TRBJ1-2; TCRdb lists TRBD1, though no DNA is available to test this call. CDR3 sequence: CSARKTGQGPRYYGYTF.